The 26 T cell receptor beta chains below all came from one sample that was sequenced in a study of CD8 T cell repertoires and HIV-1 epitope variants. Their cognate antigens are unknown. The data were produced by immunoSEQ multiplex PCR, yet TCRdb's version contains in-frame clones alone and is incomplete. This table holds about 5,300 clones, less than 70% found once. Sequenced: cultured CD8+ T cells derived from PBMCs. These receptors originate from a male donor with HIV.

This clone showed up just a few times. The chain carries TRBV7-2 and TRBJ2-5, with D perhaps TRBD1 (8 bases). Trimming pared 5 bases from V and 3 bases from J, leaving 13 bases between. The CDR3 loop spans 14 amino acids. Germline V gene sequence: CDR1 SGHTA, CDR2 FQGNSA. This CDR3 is CASSVTGGEETQYF. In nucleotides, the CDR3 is TGTGCCAGCAGCGTAACAGGGGGGGAAGAGACCCAGTACTTC.

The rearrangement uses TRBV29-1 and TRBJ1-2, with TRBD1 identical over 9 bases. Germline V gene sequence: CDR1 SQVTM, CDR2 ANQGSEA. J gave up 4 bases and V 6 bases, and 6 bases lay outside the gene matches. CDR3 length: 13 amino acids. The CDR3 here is CSVPGQGGYGYTF. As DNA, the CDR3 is TGCAGCGTCCCGGGACAGGGAGGCTATGGCTACACCTTC.

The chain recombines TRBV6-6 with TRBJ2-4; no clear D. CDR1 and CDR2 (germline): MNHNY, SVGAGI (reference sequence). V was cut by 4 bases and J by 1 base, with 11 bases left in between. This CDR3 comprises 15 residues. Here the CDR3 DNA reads TGTGCCAGCAGTTCCCCCGATAGGGCCAAAAACATTCAGTACTTC. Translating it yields CASSSPDRAKNIQYF.

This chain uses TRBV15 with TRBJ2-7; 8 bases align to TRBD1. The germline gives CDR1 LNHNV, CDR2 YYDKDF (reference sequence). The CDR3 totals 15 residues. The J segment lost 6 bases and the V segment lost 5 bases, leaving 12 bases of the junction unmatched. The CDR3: CATSDGTGGIGEQYF. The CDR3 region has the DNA TGTGCCACCAGCGATGGGACAGGTGGCATTGGCGAGCAGTACTTC.

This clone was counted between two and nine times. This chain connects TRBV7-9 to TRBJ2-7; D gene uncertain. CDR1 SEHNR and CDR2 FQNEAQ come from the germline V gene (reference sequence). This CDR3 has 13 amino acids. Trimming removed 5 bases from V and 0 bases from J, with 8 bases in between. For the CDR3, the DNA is TGTGCCAGCAGCCGATACGACTCCTACGAGCAGTACTTC. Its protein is CASSRYDSYEQYF. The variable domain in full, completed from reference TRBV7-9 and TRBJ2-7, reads DTGVSQNPRHKITKRGQNVTFRCDPISEHNRLYWYRQTLGQGPEFLTYFQNEAQLEKSRLLSDRFSAERPKGSFSTLEIQRTEQGDSAMYLCASSRYDSYEQYFGPGTRLTVT.

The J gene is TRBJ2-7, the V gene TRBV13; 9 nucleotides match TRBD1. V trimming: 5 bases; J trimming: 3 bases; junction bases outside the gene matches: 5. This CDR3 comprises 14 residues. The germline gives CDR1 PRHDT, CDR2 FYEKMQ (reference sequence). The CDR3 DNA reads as TGTGCCAGCAGCCAGGGACAGGGCGACTACGAGCAGTACTTC. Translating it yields CASSQGQGDYEQYF.

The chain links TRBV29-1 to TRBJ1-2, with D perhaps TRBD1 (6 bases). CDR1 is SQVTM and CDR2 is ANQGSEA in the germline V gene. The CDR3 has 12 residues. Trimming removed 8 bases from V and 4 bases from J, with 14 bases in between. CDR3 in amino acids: CSTTQGSYGYTF. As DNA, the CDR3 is TGCAGCACGACTCAGGGGAGCTATGGCTACACCTTC.

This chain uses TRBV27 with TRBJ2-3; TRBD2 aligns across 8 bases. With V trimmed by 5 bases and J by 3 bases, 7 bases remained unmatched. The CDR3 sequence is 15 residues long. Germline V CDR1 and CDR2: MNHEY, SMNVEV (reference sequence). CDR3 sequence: CASSPSGGGTDTQYF. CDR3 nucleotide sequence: TGTGCCAGCAGTCCCTCCGGCGGGGGGACAGATACGCAGTATTTT.

CDR3 DNA: TGTGCCAGCAGCTCCGGGGCCGGTGAGCAGTACTTC. Amino acids: CASSSGAGEQYF. The V gene is TRBV28, the J gene TRBJ2-7; D is perhaps TRBD1 or TRBD2 (5 bases each). Looked up from germline, CDR1 is MDHEN and CDR2 is SYDVKM. V lost 6 bases and J lost 7, with 13 bases in between. The CDR3 has 12 amino acids.

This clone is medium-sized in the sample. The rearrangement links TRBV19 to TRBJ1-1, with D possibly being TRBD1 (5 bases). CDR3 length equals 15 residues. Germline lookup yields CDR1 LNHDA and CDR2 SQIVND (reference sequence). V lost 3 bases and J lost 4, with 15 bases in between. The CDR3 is CASSIHLGVGTEAFF. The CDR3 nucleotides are TGTGCCAGTAGTATCCACTTGGGGGTTGGCACTGAAGCTTTCTTT. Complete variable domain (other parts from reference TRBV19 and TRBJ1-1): DGGITQSPKYLFRKEGQNVTLSCEQNLNHDAMYWYRQDPGQGLRLIYYSQIVNDFQKGDIAEGYSVSREKKESFPLTVTSAQKNPTAFYLCASSIHLGVGTEAFFGQGTRLTVV.

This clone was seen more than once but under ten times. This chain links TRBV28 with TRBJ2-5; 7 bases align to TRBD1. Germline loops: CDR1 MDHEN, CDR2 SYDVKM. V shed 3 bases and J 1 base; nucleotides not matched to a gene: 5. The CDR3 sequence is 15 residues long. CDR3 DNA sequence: TGTGCCAGCAGTTTGTACGGGACAGCCCAAGAGACCCAGTACTTC. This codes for CASSLYGTAQETQYF.

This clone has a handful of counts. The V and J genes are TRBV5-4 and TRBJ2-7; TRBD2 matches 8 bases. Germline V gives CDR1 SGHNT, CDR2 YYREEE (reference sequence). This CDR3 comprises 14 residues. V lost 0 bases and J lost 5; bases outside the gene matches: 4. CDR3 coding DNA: TGTGCCAGCAGCTTGGGCGGGGGGAACAACGAGCAGTACTTC. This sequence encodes CASSLGGGNNEQYF.

The CDR3 loop reads CASSLGDTEAFF. The CDR3 nucleotides are TGTGCCAGCAGCTTAGGGGACACTGAAGCTTTCTTT. The chain has TRBV5-6 and TRBJ1-1, with TRBD1 as a possible D gene (5 bases). The V gene lost 2 bases and the J gene lost 3 bases, with 5 bases spanning the gap. The CDR3 has 12 amino acids. The V gene's germline CDR1 is SGHDT and CDR2 YYEEEE.

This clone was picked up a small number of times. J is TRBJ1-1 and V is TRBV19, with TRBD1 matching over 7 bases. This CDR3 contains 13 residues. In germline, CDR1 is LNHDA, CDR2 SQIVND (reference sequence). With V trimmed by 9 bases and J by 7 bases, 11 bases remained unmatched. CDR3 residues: CASLRQGGGEAFF. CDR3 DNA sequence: TGTGCCAGCCTCCGACAGGGCGGTGGTGAAGCTTTCTTT.

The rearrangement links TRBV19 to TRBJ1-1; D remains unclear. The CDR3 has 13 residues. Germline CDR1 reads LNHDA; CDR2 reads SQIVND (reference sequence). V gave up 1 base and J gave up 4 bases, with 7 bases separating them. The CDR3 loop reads CASSIVGVTEAFF. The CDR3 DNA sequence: TGTGCCAGTAGTATAGTCGGGGTCACTGAAGCTTTCTTT. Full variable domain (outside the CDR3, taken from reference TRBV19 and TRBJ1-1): DGGITQSPKYLFRKEGQNVTLSCEQNLNHDAMYWYRQDPGQGLRLIYYSQIVNDFQKGDIAEGYSVSREKKESFPLTVTSAQKNPTAFYLCASSIVGVTEAFFGQGTRLTVV.

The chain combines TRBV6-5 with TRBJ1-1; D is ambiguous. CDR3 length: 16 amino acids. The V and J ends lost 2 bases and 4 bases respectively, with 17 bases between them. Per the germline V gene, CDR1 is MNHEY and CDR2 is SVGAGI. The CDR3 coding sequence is TGTGCCAGCAGTTACAACGCCTTCGGGCCAGTCACTGAAGCTTTCTTT. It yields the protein CASSYNAFGPVTEAFF.

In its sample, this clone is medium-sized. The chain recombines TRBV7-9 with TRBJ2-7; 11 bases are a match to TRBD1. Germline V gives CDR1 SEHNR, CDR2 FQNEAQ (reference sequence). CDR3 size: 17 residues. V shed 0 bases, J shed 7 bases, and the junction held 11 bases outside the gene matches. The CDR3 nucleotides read TGTGCCAGCAGCTTAGCAGGACTAGGACAGGGGGCTTATGAGCAGTACTTC. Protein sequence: CASSLAGLGQGAYEQYF.

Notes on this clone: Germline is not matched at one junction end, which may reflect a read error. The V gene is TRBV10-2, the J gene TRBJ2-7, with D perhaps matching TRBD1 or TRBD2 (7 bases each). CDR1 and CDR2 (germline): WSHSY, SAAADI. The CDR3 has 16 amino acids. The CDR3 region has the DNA TGCGCCGGCAGGGGGGGATGGGGCAAGGGTACCTACGAGCAGTACTTC. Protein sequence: CAGRGGWGKGTYEQYF.

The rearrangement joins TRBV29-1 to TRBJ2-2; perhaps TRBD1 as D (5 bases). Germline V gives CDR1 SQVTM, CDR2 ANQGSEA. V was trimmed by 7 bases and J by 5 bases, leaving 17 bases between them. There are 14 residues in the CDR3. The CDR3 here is CSATSGHRTGELFF. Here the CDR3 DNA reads TGCAGCGCTACATCAGGACATCGGACCGGGGAGCTGTTTTTT.

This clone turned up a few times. CDR3 residues: CASSEGTGGGETQYF. The CDR3 bases are TGTGCCAGCAGTGAAGGGACAGGGGGCGGGGAGACCCAGTACTTC. This chain uses TRBV25-1 with TRBJ2-5; 12 bases are shared with TRBD1. CDR1 MGHDK and CDR2 SYGVNS come from the germline V gene. The CDR3 is made up of 15 amino acids. J gave up 5 bases and V 2 bases, and 3 bases lay outside the gene matches. Looking up the rest from reference TRBV25-1 and TRBJ2-5 gives the full variable domain: EADIYQTPRYLVIGTGKKITLECSQTMGHDKMYWYQQDPGMELHLIHYSYGVNSTEKGDLSSESTVSRIRTEHFPLTLESARPSHTSQYLCASSEGTGGGETQYFGPGTRLLVL.

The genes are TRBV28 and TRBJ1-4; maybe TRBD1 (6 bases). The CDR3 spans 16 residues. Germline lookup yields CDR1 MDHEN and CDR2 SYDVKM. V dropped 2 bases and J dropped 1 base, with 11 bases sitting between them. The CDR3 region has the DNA TGTGCCAGCAGTTTAGGAGGGGGTGGAACTAATGAAAAACTGTTTTTT. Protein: CASSLGGGGTNEKLFF.

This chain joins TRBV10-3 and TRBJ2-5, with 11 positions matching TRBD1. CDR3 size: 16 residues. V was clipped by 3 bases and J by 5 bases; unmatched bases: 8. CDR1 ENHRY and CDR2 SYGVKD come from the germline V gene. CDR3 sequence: CAISDPGQGAGETQYF. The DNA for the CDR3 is TGTGCCATCAGTGACCCCGGACAGGGGGCCGGGGAGACCCAGTACTTC.

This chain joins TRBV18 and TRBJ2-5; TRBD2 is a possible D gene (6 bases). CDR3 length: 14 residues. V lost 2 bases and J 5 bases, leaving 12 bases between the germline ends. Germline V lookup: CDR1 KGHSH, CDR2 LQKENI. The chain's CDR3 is CASSPGLPGETQYF. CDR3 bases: TGTGCCAGCTCACCAGGACTACCAGGGGAGACCCAGTACTTC.

CDR3 in DNA: TGTGCCAGCAGTGAATATGGGGCCTACTACGAGCAGTACTTC. Its protein product is CASSEYGAYYEQYF. V usage is TRBV6-1 and J usage is TRBJ2-7; D may be TRBD1 (5 bases). The length of the CDR3 is 14 residues. Trimming removed 2 bases from V and 3 bases from J, with 11 bases in between. Germline V gene sequence: CDR1 MNHNS, CDR2 SASEGT.

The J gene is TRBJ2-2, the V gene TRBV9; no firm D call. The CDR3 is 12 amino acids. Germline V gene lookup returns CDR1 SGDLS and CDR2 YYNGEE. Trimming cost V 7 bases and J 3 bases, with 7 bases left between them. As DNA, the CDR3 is TGTGCCAGCGGCCAAGACACCGGGGAGCTGTTTTTT. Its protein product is CASGQDTGELFF.

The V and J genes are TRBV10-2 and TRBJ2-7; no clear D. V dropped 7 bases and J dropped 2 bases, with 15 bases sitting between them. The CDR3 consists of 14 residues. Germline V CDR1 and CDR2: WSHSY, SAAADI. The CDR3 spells CASNVGLGAYEQYF. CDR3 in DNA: TGCGCCAGCAATGTCGGGTTAGGCGCCTACGAGCAGTACTTC.